The 7 T cell receptor beta chains listed next were all sequenced from one sample in a study of blood T cell repertoires in COVID-19. Data came from immunoSEQ multiplex PCR; TCRdb stores just in-frame clones and leaves some out. The sample gives about 480,000 clones, around 90% of which show up once; nearly 2% is in the top ten. Sequenced material: PBMCs or T cells enriched from blood (not recorded which). All receptors derive from a woman younger than 30 with acute COVID-19.

This chain uses TRBV3-1 (or the pseudogene TRBV3-2) with TRBJ2-3, with D perhaps matching TRBD1 (5 bases). CDR1 is LGHDT and CDR2 is YNNKEL in the germline V gene (reference sequence). Trimming cost V 1 base and J 4 bases, with 12 bases left between them. The CDR3 runs 15 residues. This chain's CDR3 is CASSQGGLEADTQYF. The CDR3 DNA follows: TGTGCCAGCAGCCAAGGGGGCCTCGAGGCAGATACGCAGTATTTT.

The CDR3 coding sequence is TGTGCCAGCAGCTTATTCACGGGGGAGAATGAAAAACTGTTTTTT. Amino acids: CASSLFTGENEKLFF. This chain uses TRBV11-2 with TRBJ1-4, with D possibly TRBD1 on 5 matching bases. The V end lost 2 bases, the J end lost 5 bases, and 12 bases lay between the germline ends. This CDR3 comprises 15 residues. Germline CDR1 reads SGHAT; CDR2 reads FQNNGV. The variable domain in full, completed from reference TRBV11-2 and TRBJ1-4, reads EAGVAQSPRYKIIEKRQSVAFWCNPISGHATLYWYQQILGQGPKLLIQFQNNGVVDDSQLPKDRFSAERLKGVDSTLKIQPAKLEDSAVYLCASSLFTGENEKLFFGSGTQLSVL.

The chain links TRBV10-3 to TRBJ2-7; TRBD2 is a possible D gene (6 bases). CDR1 is ENHRY and CDR2 is SYGVKD in the germline V gene. The CDR3 is 14 residues long. The V end lost 2 bases, the J end lost 3 bases, and 11 bases lay between the germline ends. The CDR3 protein is CAISEGAGSYEQYF. The CDR3 bases are TGTGCCATCAGTGAGGGCGCGGGGAGCTACGAGCAGTACTTC.

The chain links TRBV2 to TRBJ1-2; maybe TRBD1 (6 bases). The CDR3 consists of 16 residues. The V end lost 4 bases, the J end lost 0 bases, and 15 bases lay between the germline ends. Germline CDR1 and CDR2: SNHLY and FYNNEI. In DNA, the CDR3 is TGTGCCAGCAGTGTCTACCCGGACAGACCTAACTATGGCTACACCTTC. Residues: CASSVYPDRPNYGYTF. The whole variable domain, remainder taken from reference TRBV2 and TRBJ1-2, is EPEVTQTPSHQVTQMGQEVILRCVPISNHLYFYWYRQILGQKVEFLVSFYNNEISEKSEIFDDQFSVERPDGSNFTLKIRSTKLEDSAMYFCASSVYPDRPNYGYTFGSGTRLTVV.

The gene calls are TRBV5-1 and TRBJ1-2; D gene ambiguous. V was trimmed by 3 bases and J by 8 bases, leaving 26 bases between them. The CDR3 consists of 17 residues. Germline CDR1 is SGHRS and CDR2 is YFSETQ. The CDR3 protein is CASSSGMAGTSGLGYTF. As DNA, the CDR3 is TGCGCCAGCAGCTCCGGGATGGCAGGAACATCCGGCCTAGGCTACACCTTC.

The chain is built from TRBV24-1 and TRBJ2-1; 11 nucleotides agree with TRBD2. The CDR3 has 16 residues. Trimming at V came to 2 bases and at J to 5 bases, leaving 4 bases not matched to a gene. Germline V gene lookup returns CDR1 KGHDR and CDR2 SFDVKD. In nucleotides, the CDR3 is TGTGCCACCAGTGATTCCGGACTAGCGGGCGACAATGAGCAGTTCTTC. Its translation is CATSDSGLAGDNEQFF.

The V gene is TRBV5-4, the J gene TRBJ2-7; the match to TRBD1 covers 8 bases. The CDR3 covers 15 residues. Looked up from germline, CDR1 is SGHNT and CDR2 is YYREEE (reference sequence). V shed 4 bases and J 5 bases; nucleotides not matched to a gene: 11. Written as DNA, the CDR3 is TGTGCCAGCAGCGCCGGGACAGGTGTTCTCCACGAGCAGTACTTC. Its protein is CASSAGTGVLHEQYF.